This T cell receptor beta chain is drawn from a study of regulatory T cells in long-lasting Graves disease. This clonotype was seen repeatedly, ten times or more. The authors built TCR beta libraries using iRepertoire HTBI primers and Arm-PCR of CDR3 regions. TCRdb ran MiXCR on the multiplex PCR reads and lists one entry per CDR3 protein. The sample yields 400,000 to 500,000 distinct CDR3 sequences, 15% seen once. Time point reported: newly diagnosed GD, antithyroid drugs for less than 3 months. With RNA extracted from PBMCs as input, the TCR library was made. This sample was shared with a second study, whose subject was T cells in Graves' hyperthyroidism and ophthalmopathy. As that report states: Most thyroid-expanded clonotypes above 0.001 were also found in blood.

The sequencing here drew on peripheral blood mononuclear cells (PBMCs), taken at new diagnosis, from a patient treated with antithyroid drugs. The TCR originated in a woman in her twenties or thirties with Graves disease.

The CDR3 DNA reads TGCAGTGCTTTCCGGACAGGGGAGGGACCCTACGAGCAGTACTTC. It translates to CSAFRTGEGPYEQYF. The genes are TRBV20-1 and TRBJ2-7, with 9 bases fitting TRBD1. V lost 5 bases and J lost 2; bases outside the gene matches: 10. The CDR3 spans 15 residues. Germline V CDR1 and CDR2: DFQATT, SNEGSKA (reference sequence).